This entry describes one T cell receptor (beta chain). The antigen is not known. Trimming removed 5 bases at V and 3 bases at J, with 11 bases between. CDR1 SGHRS and CDR2 YFSETQ come from the germline V gene. CDR3 length: 13 amino acids. This entry is derived from a study of cytomegalovirus exposure and HLA in healthy donors. Overall study: It was reported in a later analysis that the 90 to 150 validation repertoires used the same platform as the approximately 670 first-cohort repertoires.

TCRdb keeps only in-frame clones here, not all; method: immunoSEQ multiplex PCR. Of approximately 88,000 clones detected, more than 70% appear once; the ten largest clones hold over 10%. Study results and caveats: One later analysis, an examination of the roughly 130 validation repertoires, found that first-cohort TCR clusters tended to co-occur in them.

The 120-subject validation cohort, separate from the approximately 670-subject first cohort, included the donors. The sample taken for sequencing was PBMCs. The V and J genes are TRBV5-1 and TRBJ1-2; TRBD1 is a possible D gene (5 bases). The sequence was collected from a woman aged 18-35 years in good health and CMV-seropositive. The CDR3 protein is CASRDTKDYGYTF. Here the CDR3 DNA reads TGCGCCAGCAGGGACACGAAAGACTATGGCTACACCTTC.